The T cell receptor (beta chain) described here comes from a study of blood T cell repertoires in COVID-19. Across the whole study: The United States, Italy and Spain supplied acute and convalescent COVID-19 samples. T cells, B-cell-depleted T cells, or PBMCs supplied cDNA or gDNA.

Per the original methods: Estimation of nucleated cell counts relied on the amplification of reference gene primers. Only in-frame clones appear in the TCRdb table, and some are missing; sequencing was by immunoSEQ multiplex PCR. Clone size and the V and J calls come from that table; the DNA yielded D and trimming. The data hold 450,000 or so clones, with around 90% observed a single time. The CDR3 spans 13 residues. Deletions cut 5 bases from V and 2 bases from J, with 10 bases between. Germline V CDR1 and CDR2: LNHDA, SQIVND (reference sequence). The Seattle patients, enrolled during active infection, were followed longitudinally.

The sample was peripheral blood. This TCR was sampled from a man younger than 35 with COVID-19, enrolled during active disease. The gene calls are TRBV19 and TRBJ2-7; D not resolved. DNA for the CDR3: TGTGCCAGTAGTCGGAGTCCCACCTACGAGCAGTACTTC. Translation gives CASSRSPTYEQYF.